This TCR beta chain came from a study of beta chain features in type 1 diabetes. Whole-study findings and limits: For patients and controls alike, PCR might favor shorter templates to the same degree. Naive, central memory and regulatory TCRB repertoires appeared more similar among patients than healthy donors.

This clone was seen more than once but under ten times. The antigen is undetermined. The whole isolated RNA underwent reverse transcription, so sequencing captured expressed TCRB transcripts. The table came from immunoSEQ multiplex PCR; TCRdb's copy has only in-frame clones and leaves some out. The table lists 400,000 to 450,000 clones, 14% of them singletons, with roughly 0.04% in the top ten. The sequence was obtained from a man aged 25-45 years in good health. Material for sequencing was naive CD4+ T cells from blood.

The CDR3 nucleotides read TGTGCCAGCCAACTAGCGGGAGGGCCCTACGAGCAGTACGTC. The encoded protein is CASQLAGGPYEQYV. The chain couples TRBV2 to TRBJ2-7; 13 bases map to TRBD2. With 8 bases clipped from V and 2 bases from J, the junction kept 3 bases outside the gene matches. From germline, CDR1 is SNHLY and CDR2 FYNNEI. The CDR3 runs to 14 residues.